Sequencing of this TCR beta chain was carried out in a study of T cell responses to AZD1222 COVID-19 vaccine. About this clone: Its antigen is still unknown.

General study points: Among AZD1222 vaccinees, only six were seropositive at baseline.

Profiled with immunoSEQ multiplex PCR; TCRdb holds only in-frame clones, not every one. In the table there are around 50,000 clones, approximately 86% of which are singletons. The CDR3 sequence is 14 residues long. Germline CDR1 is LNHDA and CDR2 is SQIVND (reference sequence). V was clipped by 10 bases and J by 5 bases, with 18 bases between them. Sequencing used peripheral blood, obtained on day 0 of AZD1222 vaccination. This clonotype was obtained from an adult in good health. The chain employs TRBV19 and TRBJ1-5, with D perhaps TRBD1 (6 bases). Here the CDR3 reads CATAAPGAYQPQHF. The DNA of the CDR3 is TGTGCCACCGCTGCCCCGGGGGCTTATCAGCCCCAGCATTTT.